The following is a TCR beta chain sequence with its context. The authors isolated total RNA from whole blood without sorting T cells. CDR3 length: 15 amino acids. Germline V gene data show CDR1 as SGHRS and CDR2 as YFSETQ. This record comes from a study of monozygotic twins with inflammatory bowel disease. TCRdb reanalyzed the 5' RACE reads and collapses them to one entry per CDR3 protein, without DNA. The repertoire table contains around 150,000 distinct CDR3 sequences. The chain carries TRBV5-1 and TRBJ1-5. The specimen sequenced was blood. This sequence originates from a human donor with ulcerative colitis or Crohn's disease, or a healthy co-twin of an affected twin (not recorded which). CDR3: CASSLGGIGNQPQHF.